This T cell receptor beta chain was found in a study of cytomegalovirus exposure and HLA in healthy donors (dated by TCRdb to about 2017). As for the study more broadly: An earlier analysis of 550 to 700 of the donors reported approximately 270 Gb of sequence data and about 100 million unique TCR beta sequences from about 180 million T cells. HLA typing covered class I and class II loci at four-digit resolution. All discovery cohort repertoires had been generated using a single sequencing platform. Genome-wide SNP genotypes for about 55% of the 666 donors were used in a later genetic analysis, which treated that subset as a discovery cohort. Of the roughly 430 genotyped donors, approximately 82% fell in the genetic ancestry cluster associated with self-reported Caucasian donors. The study aimed to test whether cataloging public T cell receptors could reveal signatures of past pathogen exposure. The number of donors typed differed by locus, with 629-630 for A, B, C, DRB1 and DQB1, roughly 520 for DQA1, 600 to 610 for DPA1, and under 490 for DPB1. On average, roughly 250,000 unique TCR beta nucleotide sequences were sequenced per donor among 300 to 500 genotyped donors of the cohort, with roughly 19% of those sequences being non-productive. Because of strong linkage in the cohort, five DR-DQ haplotypes were treated as single units for association and clustering. Around 300 gigabases of sequencing data and approximately 93 million unique TCR sequences were included in an early release covering about 700 HLA-typed donors. The study used immunosequencing to profile the T cell repertoires of about 670 subjects and linked those repertoires to cytomegalovirus serostatus. High-throughput TCR immunosequencing, statistical association of individual TCRs with disease status, and machine learning were combined to predict cytomegalovirus infection status. Alongside the repertoire data, information on donor age, sex, ethnicity and CMV serostatus was compiled. Rather than drawing on any new phenotypic data, the later analysis identified candidate immune exposures from TCR beta sequences and the way those sequences occurred across donors. In addition to the first cohort of approximately 670 subjects, a separate validation cohort of approximately 110 different subjects was used. To study patterns of TCR occurrence, a later analysis re-analyzed previously published TCR beta repertoires from hundreds of donors and added high-resolution HLA genotyping. An earlier analysis of some 500 of the donors used high-throughput TCR beta sequencing to judge whether each TCR beta V gene segment behaved as functional or pseudogenic.

A word on this clone: Its antigen is still unknown. One base away there is no much larger clone; base qualities are not given.

The full study reports these points: Most TCR sequences were seen in very few donors, while some public TCRs were found in many individuals. In the study, roughly 160 TCR beta chains were listed as associated with cytomegalovirus. The only immune exposure information available for the cohort was CMV serostatus. A further reported finding was that TCR beta sequences accurately predicted the HLA-A and HLA-B alleles for most subjects in the first cohort. In this cohort, only TCR beta chains were sequenced, and detectable features were limited by the absence of alpha or paired-chain data. In a later genetic analysis, a missense DCLRE1C variant was associated with V-gene and J-gene trimming of TCR beta chains, and the association was replicated in an independent cohort. Sequencing depth was assumed to be roughly uniform across donors in the presence/absence analyses, though that assumption may not hold. A cluster of highly shared sequence variants was judged likely to represent a technical artifact of the sequencing pipeline. The 87-base-pair reads could not distinguish some IMGT-functional V segments, including TRBV6-2 and TRBV6-3, so those segments were excluded. Compared with the 666-donor mean, donors in an Asian-associated ancestry cluster had fewer N-insertions in productive TCRs, according to a later genetic analysis. Because HLA typing was unavailable for some donors at each locus, only the typed subset was used in association tests. The authors suggested that the approach could potentially be generalized to other disease states and immunological phenotypes. A later analysis associated roughly 17,000 TCR beta sequences with specific HLA alleles at a false discovery rate of 0.05. When HLA alleles, especially DR and DQ, strongly co-occurred, TCR associations were difficult to assign to individual alleles. In vitro tests confirmed that a few of the cytomegalovirus-associated TCR beta chains recognize cytomegalovirus antigens. In a later analysis, HLA-associated TCR beta chains were found to be more clonally expanded and to have lower generation probabilities than equally common non-associated chains. According to a later analysis, parvovirus B19, influenza, CMV and Epstein-Barr virus appeared linked to several top co-occurrence clusters. An earlier analysis of 587 of the donors showed that most TCR beta V segments appeared in productive rearrangements either about 87% or about 30% of the time, which broadly matched IMGT annotations. In both the original and validation cohorts, the classifier was reported to diagnose cytomegalovirus status with high specificity and sensitivity. Correlated functional status among segregating V segments might be attributable to linkage disequilibrium, but an unknown experimental factor could not be ruled out. According to a later analysis, TCR association rates differed among HLA loci, with DRB1 alleles showing the most associated TCRs and HLA-C alleles showing the fewest. Because counts were too low, about 15 rarely observed V segments, including chromosome 9 orphons, were left out of the earlier analysis of approximately 500 of the donors. Most CMV-associated TCR beta chains appeared to be HLA-restricted in a later analysis, and the HLA associations seemed to be driven largely by CMV exposure.

The cohort consisted of more than 650 healthy bone marrow donors. At the time of sampling, all cohort members were nominally healthy, though unrecorded immune exposures were likely present. The donor was CMV seronegative and belonged to the group of more than 300 seronegative cohort members. A peripheral blood sample was collected from each donor, and TCR beta sequencing was performed on peripheral blood mononuclear cells. The Qiagen DNeasy Blood Extraction Kit was used to extract genomic DNA from the blood cell samples. Receptor libraries were prepared by the immunoSEQ multiplex PCR assay. For the multiplex PCR, a mixture combining 60 forward primers for TCR Vbeta segments and 13 reverse primers for TCR Jbeta segments was used. A multiplex PCR assay on genomic DNA amplified the CDR3 region of rearranged TCR beta genes. The Illumina HiSeq System was used to sequence the amplified TCR beta libraries as 87-base-pair reads. The published analysis was carried out like this. A later analysis counted tens of millions of unique TCR beta chains across the 650 to 800 repertoires, and around 9.9 million of these chains were shared by at least two donors. To remove PCR and sequencing errors, raw reads were error-corrected and collapsed into unique sequences using a nearest-neighbor algorithm that merged closely related sequences. Alignment of CDR3 sequences to IMGT reference sequences was used to assign V, D and J gene segments. Each retained sequence needed at least a six-nucleotide match to both a V gene segment and a J gene segment. Rearrangements were classified as productive when the CDR3 lacked stop codons and remained in frame with V and J, and all other rearrangements were classified as non-productive. Following IMGT convention, CDR3 was defined as the stretch from the second conserved V-encoded cysteine up to the conserved J-encoded phenylalanine. The earlier analysis of some 550 of the donors excluded any sequence lacking an unambiguous match to a single V gene segment. An earlier analysis of some 610 of the donors called V segments functional above 56.7% productive rearrangements and segregating when the between-donor standard deviation exceeded 5%. To diagnose cytomegalovirus status from the catalog of TCR beta chain sequences, a statistical classification framework was built. V and J gene assignment, in a later analysis, came from comparing TCR nucleotide sequences with IMGT/GENE-DB human TR gene sequences. In a later analysis, CDR3 sequences and most-parsimonious VDJ recombination scenarios were assigned using the TCRdist pipeline. In a later analysis, each TCR beta chain was defined by its CDR3 amino acid sequence together with its V-gene family, and reads without a unique V-gene family were excluded. To address suspected cross-contamination and a sequencing artifact, a later analysis removed a few hundred highly shared, low-generation-probability nucleotide sequences. In a later analysis, a clonal expansion index was calculated for each public chain from normalized within-repertoire ranks of inferred template counts. Generation probabilities in a later analysis came from a VDJ recombination model fitted to out-of-frame rearrangements, and those results were checked against IGoR. In a later analysis, hypergeometric tests were used to score TCR-TCR, TCR-HLA and TCR-CMV co-occurrence, with a repertoire-size bias correction applied to TCR pairs. A later analysis estimated false discovery rates by permuting HLA or CMV assignments 20 times. In a later analysis, co-occurring TCRs were grouped using DBSCAN, and TCRdist sequence similarity was added for clustering within HLA-allele-positive subsets. For co-occurrence clustering, repertoires with fewer than 30,000 or more than 120,000 public chains were excluded, along with about five repertoires with anomalous nucleotide sharing. TCRdb re-hosts the immuneACCESS table, in-frame sequences only. Its copies lack some clones; in the studies checked, an unresolved V gene accounts for under half of them, and the cause for the rest is not known. D and trimming were read from the DNA, whereas the V and J calls and clone size are those reported in that table. The table for this sample lists under 200,000 clones; approximately 78% of them were counted only once. The ten largest clones capture approximately 2.1% of the sample.

Trimming takes 4 bases off V and 8 bases off J; junction bases not matched to a gene: 8. Based on the germline V gene, the CDR1 and CDR2 sequences are SGHVS and FQNEAQ. Inclusive of the bounding cysteine and phenylalanine, the CDR3 is 15 residues long. Of the read, only the CDR3 DNA is kept; its 45 bases are in frame from base 1. The sequence came from a woman under 30 in good health and CMV-seronegative. The sequenced material came from PBMCs. Recombination joined TRBV7-8 with TRBJ1-4; a stretch of 9 junction bases matches TRBD1. The CDR3 here reads CASSYSGTGFEKLFF. The base sequence is TGTGCCAGCAGCTATTCCGGGACAGGGTTCGAAAAACTGTTTTTT.